Shown below are 4 T cell receptor beta chains from a single sample sequenced in a study of shared clonotypes between healthy human individuals. The assay was immunoSEQ multiplex PCR, and TCRdb's table has in-frame clones only and misses some. Here the sample spans around 100,000 clones, under 70% being singletons. Sequencing was done on a sample of memory CD8+ T cells sorted from blood. Subset given: CD45RO+ cells pooled with CCR7-negative TemRA cells. These receptors all come from a woman in her twenties or thirties in good health.

The chain is built from TRBV27 and TRBJ2-3; TRBD2 agrees at 8 bases. J was trimmed by 0 bases and V by 6 bases; bases with no gene match: 8. Germline V gene data show CDR1 as MNHEY and CDR2 as SMNVEV (reference sequence). The CDR3 has 16 residues. CDR3 residues: CASSPQLAASTDTQYF. The CDR3 bases are TGTGCCAGCAGCCCCCAACTAGCGGCTAGCACAGATACGCAGTATTTT.

This clone was seen more than once but under ten times. The chain employs TRBV30 and TRBJ2-7; D not resolved. The CDR3 is made up of 13 amino acids. Germline values: CDR1 GTSNPN, CDR2 SVGIG (reference sequence). The V end was cut by 2 bases, the J end by 0 bases, with 8 bases between. CDR3 region: CAWSLDNSYEQYF. CDR3 bases: TGTGCCTGGAGTTTAGACAACTCCTACGAGCAGTACTTC.

The chain employs TRBV28 and TRBJ1-5, with unresolved D. The germline V gene encodes CDR1 MDHEN and CDR2 SYDVKM. Trimming took off 2 bases at V and 0 bases at J, with 8 bases between the two ends. This CDR3 is 15 amino acids long. The CDR3: CASSLPGSSNQPQHF. The CDR3 DNA is TGTGCCAGCAGTTTACCGGGAAGTAGCAATCAGCCCCAGCATTTT.

The V and J genes are TRBV5-1 and TRBJ2-7; either TRBD1 or TRBD2 may fit D (5 bases each). Trimming took 0 bases from V and 3 from J, leaving 7 bases between them. Germline CDR1 SGHRS, CDR2 YFSETQ. This CDR3 contains 13 residues. The CDR3 nucleotides are TGCGCCAGCAGCTTGGGGGACCACTACGAGCAGTACTTC. It is translated as CASSLGDHYEQYF.